This TCR beta chain was captured in a study of PD-1 blockade in classical Hodgkin lymphoma. General study results and limits: Lower baseline TCR diversity marked trial partial responders and progressors. Whereas CD4+ TCR diversity had risen significantly by C4D1, CD8+ TCR diversity had not. A reduction in baseline TCR diversity was reportedly seen in newly diagnosed patients relative to healthy donors.

Using immunoSEQ multiplex PCR, the repertoire was profiled, and TCRdb retains in-frame clones only, with some absent. The sample includes about 28,000 clones, more than 60% of them seen just once. As for time point: cycle 4 day 1 (C4D1), after six to seven weeks of nivolumab. Each patient experienced a relapse that followed autologous stem cell transplantation, and brentuximab vedotin exposure varied. By magnetic negative selection, CD4+ T cells were purified from thawed PBMCs. Best responses fell into complete response, partial response or progressive disease. As regards this clone: Its antigen is not known.

Source: CD4+ T cells from blood, taken before the fourth cycle of nivolumab. The sequence derives from a human donor with classical Hodgkin lymphoma.

The CDR3 here is CASSETGYSYEQYF. Written as DNA, the CDR3 is TGTGCCAGCTCGGAGACAGGGTACTCCTACGAGCAGTACTTC. V and J are TRBV7-9 and TRBJ2-7; 7 nucleotides line up with TRBD1. V trimming: 8 bases; J trimming: 0 bases; junction bases outside the gene matches: 7. CDR3 length: 14 residues. From germline, CDR1 is SEHNR and CDR2 FQNEAQ (reference sequence).